At least ten counts were recorded for the clone carrying this TCR beta chain. The antigen remains undetermined. The germline gives CDR1 MDHEN, CDR2 SYDVKM. The CDR3 totals 14 residues. Trimming shortened V by 11 bases and J by 2 bases, and 18 bases separated the two germline ends. This sample was taken from a study of T cell repertoires in cytomegalovirus infection. As for the study in general: It can be stated that public TCR beta signatures indicated CMV infection as well as a matching HLA type. Study-wide points: The ex vivo response showed dominance by HLA-C-restricted CMV-specific TCR beta clonotypes.

TCRdb recomputed calls from the reads with MiXCR, one row per CDR3 protein. The table lists more than 650,000 distinct CDR3 sequences, less than 40% of them singletons. Sequencing used PBMCs. This TCR was sampled from a human donor in good health (CMV status not recorded). Some clones in this sample may be carry-over from other donors' samples. The chain employs TRBV28 and TRBJ1-1; D gene ambiguous. CDR3 DNA: TGTGCCGGCACCCCCGGCGGGCGTAACACTGAAGCTTTCTTT. It encodes CAGTPGGRNTEAFF. Full variable domain (rest looked up from reference TRBV28 and TRBJ1-1): DVKVTQSSRYLVKRTGEKVFLECVQDMDHENMFWYRQDPGLGLRLIYFSYDVKMKEKGDIPEGYSVSREKKERFSLILESASTNQTSMYLCAGTPGGRNTEAFFGQGTRLTVV.